The 10 T cell receptor beta chains below were found in one sample sequenced in a study of cytomegalovirus exposure and HLA in healthy donors. With 60 Vbeta and 13 Jbeta primers, the PCR was carried out. Using immunoSEQ multiplex PCR, the repertoire was profiled, and TCRdb retains in-frame clones only, with some absent. Of approximately 180,000 clones in the sample, around four fifths are singletons; the top ten hold under 5%. The sample consisted of PBMCs. These receptors came from a girl aged 10 to 17 in good health and CMV-seropositive.

The chain recombines TRBV10-3 with TRBJ2-5; TRBD1 aligns across 11 bases. The CDR3 runs to 18 residues. Trimming at V came to 6 bases and at J to 3 bases, leaving 15 bases not matched to a gene. The germline V gene encodes CDR1 ENHRY and CDR2 SYGVKD. The CDR3, as DNA: TGTGCCATCAGCCCCCGGGACAGGGGGGTCGGGTTTGAAGAGACCCAGTACTTC. Translation gives CAISPRDRGVGFEETQYF.

J is TRBJ2-1 and V is TRBV5-1; TRBD2 matches at 9 bases. The CDR3 totals 15 residues. Germline V gives CDR1 SGHRS, CDR2 YFSETQ. J was trimmed by 2 bases and V by 4 bases; bases with no gene match: 4. CDR3 amino acids: CASSAGGGAYNEQFF. The CDR3 DNA is TGCGCCAGCAGCGCGGGCGGGGGGGCCTACAATGAGCAGTTCTTC.

This chain connects TRBV6-4 to TRBJ1-5, with 7 positions matching TRBD1. Trimming at V came to 2 bases and at J to 0 bases, leaving 10 bases not matched to a gene. The CDR3 spans 18 residues. The germline V gene encodes CDR1 MRHNA and CDR2 SNTAGT. This CDR3 is CASSDQDREIISNQPQHF. In DNA form, the CDR3 reads TGTGCCAGCAGTGACCAAGACAGGGAAATAATTAGCAATCAGCCCCAGCATTTT.

The CDR3 DNA sequence: TGTGCCAGCGCGACAGGGACAGGGAACACCATATATTTT. It encodes CASATGTGNTIYF. V and J are TRBV18 and TRBJ1-3, with 9 bases fitting TRBD1. This CDR3 has 13 amino acids. J gave up 7 bases and V 8 bases, and 6 bases lay outside the gene matches. CDR1 is KGHSH and CDR2 is LQKENI in the germline V gene.

V and J are TRBV19 and TRBJ2-5; TRBD1 agrees at 8 bases. Germline V CDR1 and CDR2: LNHDA, SQIVND (reference sequence). The V and J ends lost 1 base and 3 bases, in that order; junction bases with no gene match: 4. The CDR3 spans 15 residues. CDR3 nucleotides: TGTGCCAGTAGTATAGGGACAGGGCCCGAAGAGACCCAGTACTTC. This codes for CASSIGTGPEETQYF.

This rearrangement joins TRBV7-9 to TRBJ2-5; perhaps TRBD2 as D (6 bases). Germline loops: CDR1 SEHNR, CDR2 FQNEAQ (reference sequence). The CDR3 has 13 amino acids. Trimming removed 5 bases from V and 5 bases from J, with 12 bases in between. The CDR3 coding sequence is TGTGCCAGCAGCCCTTCGGGGGTCGAGACCCAGTACTTC. This sequence encodes CASSPSGVETQYF.

Worth noting for this clone: One end of the junction is discordant with germline, which a read error may explain. The chain employs TRBV20-1 and TRBJ2-3, with TRBD2 as a possible D gene (5 bases). The CDR3 spans 11 residues. Germline CDR1 and CDR2: DFQATT and SNEGSKA (reference sequence). CDR3 residues: CSARGEGPLHF. As DNA, the CDR3 is TGCAGTGCTAGGGGCGAGGGCCCGTTGCATTTT.

This clone was observed a few times. The DNA of the CDR3 is TGCAGCGGTTGGGGTCAAGGGACAGGTGGGCTAACCTATGGCTACACCTTC. Protein product: CSGWGQGTGGLTYGYTF. The J gene is TRBJ1-2, the V gene TRBV29-1; TRBD1 matches at 8 bases. The CDR3 is made up of 17 amino acids. Unmatched junction bases numbered 20, after V lost 7 bases and J lost 4 bases. CDR1 is SQVTM, CDR2 ANQGSEA, per germline.

The rearrangement joins TRBV7-8 to TRBJ2-1; 7 nucleotides line up with TRBD2. V shed 2 bases, J shed 14 bases, and the junction held 9 bases outside the gene matches. In germline, CDR1 is SGHVS, CDR2 FQNEAQ. This CDR3 has 13 residues. CDR3 residues: CASSLSRVAGEFF. The DNA of the CDR3 is TGTGCCAGCAGCTTATCCCGGGTAGCGGGTGAGTTCTTC.

CDR3 loop: CATSRFQTSPSTDTQYF. The CDR3 DNA follows: TGTGCCACCAGCAGATTCCAGACTAGCCCTAGCACAGATACGCAGTATTTT. The gene calls are TRBV15 and TRBJ2-3; 7 bases fit TRBD2. V lost 2 bases, J lost 0 bases, and 8 bases stayed unmatched. Per germline, CDR1 LNHNV and CDR2 YYDKDF (reference sequence). The CDR3 is made up of 17 amino acids. The entire variable domain, with the rest obtained from reference TRBV15 and TRBJ2-3, is as follows: DAMVIQNPRYQVTQFGKPVTLSCSQTLNHNVMYWYQQKSSQAPKLLFHYYDKDFNNEADTPDNFQSRRPNTSFCFLDIRSPGLGDTAMYLCATSRFQTSPSTDTQYFGPGTRLTVL.